One sample yielded the 2 T cell receptor beta chains listed below, sequenced in a study of T cell clones after liver transplantation. TCRdb's table, derived via immunoSEQ multiplex PCR, lists solely in-frame clones and lacks some. The sample gives tens of thousands of clones, about four fifths of which show up once; approximately 0.81% is in the top ten. The material sequenced was CD4+ T cells from blood, taken 12 months after liver transplant. The source is a human patient who received a liver transplant. Some T cells may arise from the graft donor.

This rearrangement joins TRBV7-9 to TRBJ2-2; no definite D call. There are 12 residues in the CDR3. CDR1 is SEHNR and CDR2 is FQNEAQ in the germline V gene (reference sequence). V was pared by 5 bases and J by 3 bases, with 4 bases between. The CDR3 sequence is CASSPYTGELFF. The CDR3 coding sequence is TGTGCCAGCAGCCCATACACCGGGGAGCTGTTTTTT. The entire variable domain, with the rest obtained from reference TRBV7-9 and TRBJ2-2, is as follows: DTGVSQNPRHKITKRGQNVTFRCDPISEHNRLYWYRQTLGQGPEFLTYFQNEAQLEKSRLLSDRFSAERPKGSFSTLEIQRTEQGDSAMYLCASSPYTGELFFGEGSRLTVL.

This clone was detected once. V and J are TRBV9 and TRBJ2-1, with a possible D match to TRBD2 (5 bases). The V and J ends lost 3 bases and 4 bases respectively, with 11 bases between them. The CDR3 length is 14 residues. Looked up from germline, CDR1 is SGDLS and CDR2 is YYNGEE. For the CDR3, the DNA is TGTGCCAGCAGCGCCCGAGCGGAGTACAATGAGCAGTTCTTC. It translates to CASSARAEYNEQFF.